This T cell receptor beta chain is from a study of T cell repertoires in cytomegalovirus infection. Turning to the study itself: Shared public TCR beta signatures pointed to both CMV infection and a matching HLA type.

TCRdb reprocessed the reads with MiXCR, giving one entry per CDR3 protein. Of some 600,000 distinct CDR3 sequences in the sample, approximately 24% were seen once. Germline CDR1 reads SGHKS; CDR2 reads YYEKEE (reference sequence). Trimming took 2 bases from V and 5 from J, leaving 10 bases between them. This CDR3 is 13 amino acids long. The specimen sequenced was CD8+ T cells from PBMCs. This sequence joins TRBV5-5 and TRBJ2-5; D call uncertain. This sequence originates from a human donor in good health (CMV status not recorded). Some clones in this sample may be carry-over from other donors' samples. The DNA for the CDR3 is TGTGCCAGCAGCTTACCCGGTGACGAGACCCAGTACTTC. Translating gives CASSLPGDETQYF.